This TCR beta chain was sequenced in a study of T cells after somatic rescue of genetic block. Repertoires were generated with immunoSEQ multiplex PCR, while TCRdb's copy carries only in-frame clones and drops some. The sample includes 80,000 to 90,000 clones, around 89% of them seen just once. The CDR3 consists of 17 residues. V gave up 2 bases and J gave up 1 base, with 15 bases separating them. From germline, CDR1 is SGHVS and CDR2 FQNEAQ. This clone was detected once. This TCR derives from a woman under 30. This rearrangement joins TRBV7-8 to TRBJ1-5; D might be TRBD1 (6 bases). The sample consisted of peripheral blood mononuclear cells (PBMCs). The CDR3 region has the DNA TGTGCCAGCAGCTTAATGAATTTGCAGGGGAGCAATCAGCCCCAGCATTTT. This encodes CASSLMNLQGSNQPQHF.